This T cell receptor beta chain was sequenced during a study of T-cell memory formation after mild COVID-19. Overall study results and limits: Contracting CD8+ clones were enriched in EMRA, CD4+ mainly in CM and EM. Still unconfirmed is whether the second-wave clones peaking on day 37 recognized SARS-CoV-2.

In the case of this clonotype: As yet, its antigen is unknown.

Constant-segment-primed 5'RACE gave TCR alpha and TCR beta cDNA libraries with sample barcodes and UMIs. In TCRdb, the 5' RACE reads were re-called with MiXCR into one record per CDR3 protein. The sample yields under 600,000 distinct CDR3 sequences, about 20% seen once. V shed 0 bases and J 11 bases; nucleotides not matched to a gene: 6. Germline V CDR1 and CDR2: MRHNA, SNTAGT. The CDR3 runs to 14 residues. This chain connects TRBV6-4 to TRBJ2-1; 8 bases are a match to TRBD2. The specimen was PBMCs or a T cell subset sorted from them (not recorded which). The origin of this receptor is an adult woman who had mild COVID-19 (a few samples of this study predate the infection). Cell type and time point are not known. CDR3 in amino acids: CASSDSGVSGKQFF. In DNA form, the CDR3 reads TGTGCCAGCAGTGACTCTGGGGTTAGCGGGAAGCAGTTCTTC.